The rows below give T cell receptor beta chains drawn from one sample of a study of T cells after posttransplantation cyclophosphamide. The assay was immunoSEQ multiplex PCR, and TCRdb's table has in-frame clones only and misses some. The table records tens of thousands of clones, 73% of them present only once. Material for sequencing was memory CD4+ T cells sorted from PBMCs. The receptors were sampled from a woman aged 60-75 years in good health, CMV-negative, and a related stem cell transplant donor. Each CDR3 is given with its conserved first and last residue. The order of the fields is J gene, D gene, V gene, CDR3 protein. A D gene is named only where the DNA matches it firmly.

j_call: TRBJ2-3
d_call: NA
v_call: TRBV5-5
cdr3_aa: CASSSPGRGTDTQYF

j_call: TRBJ1-1
d_call: NA
v_call: TRBV30
cdr3_aa: CAWSVLGITEAFF

j_call: TRBJ2-7
d_call: NA
v_call: TRBV27
cdr3_aa: CASRPTGVPYEQYF

j_call: TRBJ2-2
d_call: TRBD2
v_call: TRBV4-1
cdr3_aa: CASSQDTSGASGELFF

j_call: TRBJ2-3
d_call: TRBD2
v_call: TRBV4-2
cdr3_aa: CASSPTSGKSTDTQYF

j_call: TRBJ1-4
d_call: TRBD1
v_call: TRBV19
cdr3_aa: CASSTYAGGSNEKLFF

j_call: TRBJ1-1
d_call: NA
v_call: TRBV19
cdr3_aa: CASSKEANTEAFF

j_call: TRBJ1-6
d_call: NA
v_call: TRBV5-8
cdr3_aa: CASSGWTAPVGYLHF

j_call: TRBJ2-1
d_call: TRBD2
v_call: TRBV5-4
cdr3_aa: CASSSQTSGYNNEQFF

j_call: TRBJ1-2
d_call: NA
v_call: TRBV6-6
cdr3_aa: CASNFGGDYGYTF

j_call: TRBJ2-6
d_call: NA
v_call: TRBV7-2
cdr3_aa: CASSLGRGTGANVLTF

j_call: TRBJ2-7
d_call: NA
v_call: TRBV2
cdr3_aa: CASTKDSEQYF

j_call: TRBJ2-7
d_call: NA
v_call: TRBV11-2
cdr3_aa: CASSLVATEGEQYF

j_call: TRBJ2-2
d_call: NA
v_call: TRBV18
cdr3_aa: CASSAYNTGELFF

j_call: TRBJ2-5
d_call: NA
v_call: TRBV11-2
cdr3_aa: CASTVGPGETQYF

j_call: TRBJ1-1
d_call: NA
v_call: TRBV18
cdr3_aa: CASSPQPDTEAFF

j_call: TRBJ1-2
d_call: TRBD1
v_call: TRBV5-6
cdr3_aa: CASSLRGTGGEGYGYTF

j_call: TRBJ2-1
d_call: TRBD2
v_call: TRBV4-2
cdr3_aa: CASSQDVSGGFNEQFF

j_call: TRBJ2-1
d_call: TRBD2
v_call: TRBV9
cdr3_aa: CASSAGLGAHNEQFF

j_call: TRBJ1-2
d_call: TRBD1
v_call: TRBV28
cdr3_aa: CASRTGQGYYGYTF

j_call: TRBJ2-7
d_call: TRBD2
v_call: TRBV28
cdr3_aa: CASYSSGRYEQYF

j_call: TRBJ2-2
d_call: TRBD2
v_call: TRBV14
cdr3_aa: CASSQDLLAGVPGELFF

j_call: TRBJ1-4
d_call: NA
v_call: TRBV6-1
cdr3_aa: CASRARGVEKLFF

j_call: TRBJ2-1
d_call: TRBD1
v_call: TRBV18
cdr3_aa: CASSGTGSYNEQFF

j_call: TRBJ2-5
d_call: NA
v_call: TRBV2
cdr3_aa: CASSEALRGSETQYF

j_call: TRBJ2-1
d_call: NA
v_call: TRBV6-1
cdr3_aa: CASSSLRGNEQFF

j_call: TRBJ1-5
d_call: TRBD1
v_call: TRBV28
cdr3_aa: CASSRSGGTGGAKPQHF

j_call: TRBJ1-2
d_call: NA
v_call: TRBV15
cdr3_aa: CATSQGRSSGYTF

j_call: TRBJ2-1
d_call: TRBD2
v_call: TRBV4-2
cdr3_aa: CASSRGAGGGARGNEQFF

j_call: TRBJ2-3
d_call: TRBD2
v_call: TRBV2
cdr3_aa: CASNVRGTSGGTDTQYF

j_call: TRBJ1-5
d_call: NA
v_call: TRBV29-1
cdr3_aa: CSVATGQTNQPQHF

j_call: TRBJ2-5
d_call: NA
v_call: TRBV9
cdr3_aa: CASSGGGLGETQYF

j_call: TRBJ2-5
d_call: TRBD1
v_call: TRBV5-1
cdr3_aa: CASSFSQGFGEQYF

j_call: TRBJ2-7
d_call: NA
v_call: TRBV2
cdr3_aa: CASSVRAGYEQYF

j_call: TRBJ2-3
d_call: TRBD2
v_call: TRBV5-1
cdr3_aa: CASSSGLAVDTQYF

j_call: TRBJ1-1
d_call: NA
v_call: TRBV4-1
cdr3_aa: CASSQDNRLNTEAFF

j_call: TRBJ2-5
d_call: NA
v_call: TRBV28
cdr3_aa: CASSTVNQETQYF

j_call: TRBJ1-2
d_call: NA
v_call: TRBV5-4
cdr3_aa: CASSSEAYYGYTF

j_call: TRBJ1-1
d_call: NA
v_call: TRBV28
cdr3_aa: CASLAAGLSTEAFF

j_call: TRBJ1-2
d_call: TRBD1
v_call: TRBV28
cdr3_aa: CASSLGRQGPTSFDYGYTF

j_call: TRBJ2-5
d_call: NA
v_call: TRBV9
cdr3_aa: CASSPQGAREQYF

j_call: TRBJ1-3
d_call: TRBD1
v_call: TRBV5-1
cdr3_aa: CASSRDSSGNTIYF

j_call: TRBJ1-1
d_call: NA
v_call: TRBV7-2
cdr3_aa: CASSFRQVGTEAFF

j_call: TRBJ1-2
d_call: NA
v_call: TRBV10-3
cdr3_aa: CAIRGQINYGYTF

j_call: TRBJ2-1
d_call: NA
v_call: TRBV7-6
cdr3_aa: CASSLVSFTGYNEQFF

j_call: TRBJ2-7
d_call: NA
v_call: TRBV21-1
cdr3_aa: CASSEYEQYF

j_call: TRBJ2-3
d_call: NA
v_call: TRBV7-2
cdr3_aa: CASSLARGWLTDTQYF